These T cell receptor beta chains were read from a single sample in a study of blood T cell repertoires in COVID-19. The method was immunoSEQ multiplex PCR; TCRdb's version includes in-frame clones alone and lacks a portion of them. The sample records around 180,000 clones, more than 75% being singletons. Sequences were obtained from PBMCs or T cells enriched from blood (not recorded which). These receptors came from a woman aged 45 to 65 with acute COVID-19. CDR3s include the opening cysteine and the closing phenylalanine or tryptophan. A D gene is named only where the DNA matches it firmly. Only some rows state a clone size, as once, few, many or a class for expanded clones.

CDR3 length	D gene	clone size	V gene	J gene	CDR3 DNA	CDR3 protein
14	TRBD1	.	TRBV19	TRBJ2-3	TGTGCCAGTAGTAGACAGGGACACACAGATACGCAGTATTTT	CASSRQGHTDTQYF
14	TRBD1	.	TRBV7-2	TRBJ1-6	TGTGCCACAAAAAAGGGACAGGGGGCCTCACCCCTCCACTTT	CATKKGQGASPLHF
16	.	.	TRBV11-2	TRBJ2-1	TGTGCCAGCAGCTTAGATGGCGGGGGCCTTGGCAATGAGCAGTTCTTC	CASSLDGGGLGNEQFF
14	TRBD1	once	TRBV11-3	TRBJ2-2	TGTGCCAGCAGTATAGGGACAGAGACCGGGGAGCTGTTTTTT	CASSIGTETGELFF
14	TRBD1	.	TRBV7-3	TRBJ1-6	TGTGCCAGCAGCTCGGGACAGGGTCGATCACCCCTCCACTTT	CASSSGQGRSPLHF
16	TRBD2	few	TRBV4-2	TRBJ2-1	TGTGCCAGCAGCGCTATTAAAGCGGGGATTAACAATGAGCAGTTCTTC	CASSAIKAGINNEQFF
17	TRBD1	.	TRBV3-1/TRBV3-2	TRBJ1-5	TGTGCCAGCAGCCAAGGTTATGGAGACAGGGGTCAACAGCCCCAGCATTTT	CASSQGYGDRGQQPQHF
15	.	.	TRBV5-1	TRBJ1-2	TGCGCCAGCAGCCCAGGAATGAGGGCTAACTATGGCTACACCTTC	CASSPGMRANYGYTF
13	.	.	TRBV5-1	TRBJ2-5	TGCGCCAGCAGCTTGACAGGAAAAGAGACCCAGTACTTC	CASSLTGKETQYF
14	.	.	TRBV4-3	TRBJ2-5	TGCGCCAGCAGCCAAAATCTCGCTAGTCAGACCCAGTACTTC	CASSQNLASQTQYF
15	.	.	TRBV9	TRBJ2-1	TGTGCCAGCAGCGTTCTGGACAGTCGGGGCGGTGAGCAGTTCTTC	CASSVLDSRGGEQFF
16	.	.	TRBV3-1/TRBV3-2	TRBJ1-2	TGTGCCAGCAGCCAAGAGGGTGACAGTCATTGGGATGGCTACACCTTC	CASSQEGDSHWDGYTF
16	.	.	TRBV5-1	TRBJ2-3	TGCGCCAGCAGCCCCCGGGGGACCCAAGGCACAGATACGCAGTATTTT	CASSPRGTQGTDTQYF
16	TRBD2	.	TRBV6-6	TRBJ2-5	TGTGCCAGCAGCCGCCCGCCAGCGGGATCCCAAGAGACCCAGTACTTC	CASSRPPAGSQETQYF
15	TRBD1	.	TRBV19	TRBJ1-3	TGTGCCAGCGCCAATAACAGGGGGACTGGAAACACCATATATTTT	CASANNRGTGNTIYF
14	.	.	TRBV21-1	TRBJ2-4	TGTGCCAGCAGTGAGTATCTAGCCAAAAACATTCAGTACTTC	CASSEYLAKNIQYF
14	.	.	TRBV18	TRBJ1-3	TGTGCCAGCTCACCAGGGGAGGTAGAAAACACCATATATTTT	CASSPGEVENTIYF
14	TRBD1	.	TRBV5-1	TRBJ1-3	TGCGCCAGCAGCTTGGACAGGGGGGGAAACACCATATATTTT	CASSLDRGGNTIYF
13	.	.	TRBV3-1/TRBV3-2	TRBJ2-2	TGTGCCAGCAGCCCAGGGGCGACCGGGGAGCTGTTTTTT	CASSPGATGELFF
15	.	.	TRBV7-2	TRBJ2-1	TGTGCCAGCAGCGCTCGTCTGGGGGGAGGCGATGAGCAGTTCTTC	CASSARLGGGDEQFF